Sequencing of this T cell receptor (beta chain) was carried out in a study of a mutant IDH1 vaccine in newly diagnosed glioma. Study at large: Patients previously underwent radiotherapy, temozolomide, or both, and most underwent both.

TCRdb's table, derived via immunoSEQ multiplex PCR, lists solely in-frame clones and lacks some. The table lists about 56,000 clones, over 80% of them singletons. Details on this clone: Its antigen is undetermined.

Study outcomes and limitations: Pseudoprogression showed no apparent link to changes in top peripheral T cell clonotypes. Vaccine-induced responses were seen in more than 90% of patients, spanning several MHC alleles.

CDR1 and CDR2 from the germline V gene are MGHRA and YSYEKL. CDR3 size: 14 residues. The trim removed 4 bases at V and 7 bases at J, leaving 8 bases unmatched. As to time point: week 23, last vaccination. What each vaccine dose contained was 300 ug of mutant IDH1 20-mer peptide, accompanied by topical imiquimod. Each tumor in the donors was a new WHO grade 3 or 4 astrocytoma, IDH1-mutant and ATRX-lost. This rearrangement joins TRBV4-1 to TRBJ2-3, with 7 bases identical to TRBD2. The clonotype comes from a man between 40 and 49 years old with glioma. Sequencing was performed on PBMCs, taken from a glioma patient whose treatment included an IDH1 peptide vaccine. The DNA for the CDR3 is TGCGCCAGCAGCCCCGGGACTACCCTGTATACGCAGTATTTT. This codes for CASSPGTTLYTQYF.